Listed here are 15 T cell receptor beta chains from one sample, sequenced in a study of cytomegalovirus exposure and HLA in healthy donors. Clones were sequenced by immunoSEQ multiplex PCR, and TCRdb holds only the in-frame ones, with some missing. The table lists around 300,000 clones, roughly 85% of them singletons. The source material was PBMCs. The origin of the receptors is a woman between 18 and 30 years old in good health and CMV-seronegative.

The CDR3 sequence: CASSPRLGRTEAFF. CDR3 bases: TGTGCCAGCAGCCCAAGACTTGGGAGGACTGAAGCTTTCTTT. The chain employs TRBV11-3 and TRBJ1-1; D gene ambiguous. This CDR3 contains 14 residues. V lost 5 bases to trimming and J lost 5 bases, with 15 bases between them. The germline V gene has CDR1 SGHNT and CDR2 YENEEA.

The chain joins TRBV6-1 to TRBJ2-1, with D perhaps matching TRBD2 (6 bases). The CDR3 is 16 amino acids. Per germline, CDR1 MNHNS and CDR2 SASEGT. Trimming cost V 2 bases and J 0 bases, with 11 bases left between them. The CDR3 DNA sequence: TGTGCCAGCAGTGAATTTACTAGCACCTCCTACAATGAGCAGTTCTTC. Translating it yields CASSEFTSTSYNEQFF.

This CDR3 reads CASSLMVAGGLSYEQYF. The CDR3, as DNA: TGTGCCAGCAGCTTGATGGTAGCGGGAGGCCTCTCCTACGAGCAGTACTTC. J is TRBJ2-7 and V is TRBV11-3; 10 nucleotides match TRBD2. The length of the CDR3 is 17 residues. Germline V gives CDR1 SGHNT, CDR2 YENEEA. The trim removed 3 bases at V and 0 bases at J, leaving 8 bases unmatched.

J is TRBJ1-2 and V is TRBV21-1; the table's D call, TRBD1, has no DNA check behind it. TRBV21-1 is flagged as a pseudogene. The CDR3 totals 16 residues. For the CDR3, the DNA is TGTGCCAGCAGCAAAGTGTTTGACAGGGAAGAGTATGGCTACACCTTC. Its translation is CASSKVFDREEYGYTF.

Only a few counts were recorded for this clone. This chain links TRBV10-3 with TRBJ2-3; maybe TRBD2 (6 bases). Trimming left V 2 bases short and J 2 bases short, with 8 bases between. CDR3 length: 14 amino acids. Germline CDR1 reads ENHRY; CDR2 reads SYGVKD. DNA for the CDR3: TGTGCCATCAGTGAGGGAGGGCCCACAGATACGCAGTATTTT. Translating gives CAISEGGPTDTQYF.

V usage is TRBV28 and J usage is TRBJ2-3; D is possibly TRBD1 (6 bases). CDR1 and CDR2 (germline): MDHEN, SYDVKM. The CDR3 is 16 amino acids. Trimming shortened V by 5 bases and J by 3 bases, and 18 bases separated the two germline ends. The CDR3 DNA reads TGTGCCAGCAGTCCCCCTAGACAGGCAAAAACAGATACGCAGTATTTT. Translation gives CASSPPRQAKTDTQYF.

V and J are TRBV7-8 and TRBJ2-7, with 9 bases lining up with TRBD2. Per germline, CDR1 SGHVS and CDR2 FQNEAQ. The CDR3 runs 15 residues. The V gene end was trimmed by 5 bases and the J gene end by 0 bases; junction bases not matched to a gene: 5. CDR3 coding DNA: TGTGCCAGCAGCCCAATAGCGGGAGACTCCTACGAGCAGTACTTC. This translates into CASSPIAGDSYEQYF.

The rearrangement uses TRBV7-6 and TRBJ2-1; the match to TRBD1 covers 10 bases. Germline V gene lookup returns CDR1 SGHVS and CDR2 FNYEAQ. Germline trimming cut 2 bases from V and 9 bases from J; bases unmatched to any gene: 7. The CDR3 runs to 15 residues. DNA of the CDR3: TGTGCCAGCAGCTTAAGGGACAGGGGCAAAATTGAGCAGTTCTTC. Its protein product is CASSLRDRGKIEQFF.

This clone appeared once. The chain links TRBV9 to TRBJ2-3; weak D call: TRBD2 (5 bases). The CDR3 sequence is 15 residues long. Germline CDR1 SGDLS, CDR2 YYNGEE. V dropped 6 bases and J dropped 0 bases, with 14 bases sitting between them. CDR3 residues: CASKESGGSTDTQYF. CDR3 DNA sequence: TGTGCCAGCAAGGAGAGCGGAGGTAGCACAGATACGCAGTATTTT. The variable domain in full, completed from reference TRBV9 and TRBJ2-3, reads DSGVTQTPKHLITATGQRVTLRCSPRSGDLSVYWYQQSLDQGLQFLIQYYNGEERAKGNILERFSAQQFPDLHSELNLSSLELGDSALYFCASKESGGSTDTQYFGPGTRLTVL.

This clone was detected once. The chain employs TRBV25-1 and TRBJ2-2; tentatively, D is TRBD1 (6 bases). Germline V gene lookup returns CDR1 MGHDK and CDR2 SYGVNS. The CDR3 spans 14 residues. V was cut by 3 bases and J by 7 bases, with 12 bases left in between. DNA for the CDR3: TGTGCCAGCAGTGACACCGGGACAAACGGGGAGCTGTTTTTT. Encoded protein: CASSDTGTNGELFF.

The chain recombines TRBV10-3 with TRBJ1-2; perhaps TRBD1 as D (6 bases). This CDR3 is built from 16 residues. Germline CDR1 and CDR2: ENHRY and SYGVKD. V gave up 0 bases and J gave up 0 bases, with 11 bases separating them. The CDR3 protein is CAISESGGQTNYGYTF. The CDR3 DNA follows: TGTGCCATCAGTGAGTCGGGTGGACAGACTAACTATGGCTACACCTTC.

This clone was recorded only once. The V call is TRBV29-1, the J call TRBJ2-7, with TRBD1 identical over 10 bases. After removal of 6 bases from V and 2 bases from J, the junction contained 7 bases not matched to a gene. This CDR3 is built from 14 residues. Germline values: CDR1 SQVTM, CDR2 ANQGSEA. CDR3 in amino acids: CSVPTGGKAYEQYF. The DNA of the CDR3 is TGCAGCGTCCCGACAGGGGGCAAGGCCTACGAGCAGTACTTC.

This clone has only one observation. V and J are TRBV19 and TRBJ2-7, with D possibly TRBD1 on 6 matching bases. V lost 6 bases and J 1 base, leaving 13 bases between the germline ends. The CDR3 contains 14 residues. CDR1 and CDR2 (germline): LNHDA, SQIVND (reference sequence). The CDR3 nucleotides read TGTGCCAGTAGCCCCGGGACATCTTCCTACGAGCAGTACTTC. Translating gives CASSPGTSSYEQYF.

The chain couples TRBV18 to TRBJ2-3, with 8 nucleotides matching TRBD2. The CDR3 is made up of 17 amino acids. With V trimmed by 3 bases and J by 3 bases, 11 bases remained unmatched. Germline V CDR1 and CDR2: KGHSH, LQKENI. This CDR3 reads CASSPDVGGGRTDTQYF. CDR3 in DNA: TGTGCCAGCTCACCGGACGTAGGCGGGGGGCGGACAGATACGCAGTATTTT.

Written as DNA, the CDR3 is TGTGCCAGCTCACCAAATATGATTGGACGACAGGACTACGAGCAGTACTTC. It encodes CASSPNMIGRQDYEQYF. The V call is TRBV18, the J call TRBJ2-7; tentative D call: TRBD1 (6 bases). The germline CDR1 and CDR2 sequences are KGHSH and LQKENI. The CDR3 sequence is 17 residues long. With 2 bases removed from V and 3 bases from J, the gap between germline ends came to 20 bases. Full variable domain (outside the CDR3, taken from reference TRBV18 and TRBJ2-7): NAGVMQNPRHLVRRRGQEARLRCSPMKGHSHVYWYRQLPEEGLKFMVYLQKENIIDESGMPKERFSAEFPKEGPSILRIQQVVRGDSAAYFCASSPNMIGRQDYEQYFGPGTRLTVT.